This section outlines one T cell receptor beta chain sequence together with its context. Clones were read by immunoSEQ multiplex PCR, and TCRdb kept only the in-frame ones, dropping some. The sample holds about 25,000 clones, about 70% seen once. The data were taken from a study of STAT5B mutations in CD4+ large granular lymphocyte leukemia. The germline gives CDR1 SGHVS, CDR2 FQNEAQ. J was trimmed by 6 bases and V by 5 bases; bases with no gene match: 7. This CDR3 has 17 amino acids. The sequencing input was CD4+ T cells from blood buffy coats. The genes are TRBV7-8 and TRBJ2-1; 16 positions match TRBD2. The sequence was collected from a human donor in good health. CDR3 residues: CASSTPGLAGGGNEQFF. CDR3 in DNA: TGTGCCAGCAGCACACCGGGACTAGCGGGAGGGGGCAATGAGCAGTTCTTC.